The sequence of this T cell receptor delta chain was determined in a study of human gamma delta and Vdelta1 T cells listed by TCRdb under 2018. Broadly, across the study: Delta One T cells, Vd1+ gamma-delta T cells, were investigated in the study as cytotoxic effectors against acute myeloid leukemia.

This clone was found a few times. No antigen is known for it. Given a far larger clone just one base away, this is likely a sequencing read error. Taken from cysteine to phenylalanine, the CDR3 has 22 residues. Of the read, only the CDR3 DNA is kept; its 66 bases are in frame from base 1. The germline V gene sets CDR1 to TSWWSYY and CDR2 to QGS. The germline V end is reduced by 1 base and the J end by 0 bases; junction bases left unmatched: 21. Library prep was done by PCR. These reads were obtained on an Illumina MiSeq. TCRdb reanalyzed the public reads with the CATT caller, and identical DNA sequences were merged afterwards. In all, the sample holds thousands of delta-chain clones, and roughly a tenth of those were seen once. Roughly 14% of the sample belongs to the ten largest clones.

This receptor was identified in a human donor in good health. The V gene is TRDV1 and the J gene is TRDJ1; the central 9 bases match TRDD3. The material sequenced was naive CD27+ Vdelta1 gamma-delta T cells from blood. The CDR3 in this case is CALGERSTGGHARGIYTDKLIF. The nucleotides read TGTGCTCTTGGGGAACGAAGTACTGGGGGACACGCCAGGGGGATTTACACCGATAAACTCATCTTT.